This TCR beta chain was recovered during a study of T cell changes during pregnancy in multiple sclerosis. TCRdb's copy holds only in-frame clones and misses some; the assay was immunoSEQ multiplex PCR. The sample lists about 100,000 clones, roughly 92% occurring once. The V end was cut by 5 bases, the J end by 3 bases, with 13 bases between. There are 14 residues in the CDR3. The V gene's germline CDR1 is SGHTA and CDR2 FQGNSA. The sequence was obtained from a female donor with multiple sclerosis, enrolled in a pregnancy study. The input for sequencing was peripheral blood, taken in the second trimester of pregnancy. V is TRBV7-2 and J is TRBJ2-5; D perhaps matches TRBD2 (6 bases). Here the CDR3 DNA reads TGTGCCAGCAGCCCTACAGGAGGGAAAGAGACCCAGTACTTC. Its protein is CASSPTGGKETQYF. The variable domain in full, completed from reference TRBV7-2 and TRBJ2-5, reads GAGVSQSPSNKVTEKGKDVELRCDPISGHTALYWYRQSLGQGLEFLIYFQGNSAPDKSGLPSDRFSAERTGGSVSTLTIQRTQQEDSAVYLCASSPTGGKETQYFGPGTRLLVL.